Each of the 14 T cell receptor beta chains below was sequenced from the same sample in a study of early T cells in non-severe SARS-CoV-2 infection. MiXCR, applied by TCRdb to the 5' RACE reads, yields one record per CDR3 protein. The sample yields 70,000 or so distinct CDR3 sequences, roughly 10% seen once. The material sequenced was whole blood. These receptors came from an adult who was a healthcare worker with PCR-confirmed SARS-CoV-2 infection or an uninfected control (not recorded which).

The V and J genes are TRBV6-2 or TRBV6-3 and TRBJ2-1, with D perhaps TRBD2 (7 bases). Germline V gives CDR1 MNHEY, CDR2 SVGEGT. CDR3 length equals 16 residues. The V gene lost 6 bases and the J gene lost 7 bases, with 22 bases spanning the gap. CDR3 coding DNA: TGTGCCAGCAGCCCAAGAGGGGGGAGGGCTTGGAATGAGCAGTTCTTC. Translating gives CASSPRGGRAWNEQFF.

The CDR3 reads CASSLAGIYEQYF. DNA for the CDR3: TGTGCCAGCAGCTTGGCCGGGATTTACGAGCAGTACTTC. The chain employs TRBV5-4 and TRBJ2-7; perhaps TRBD2 as D (5 bases). This CDR3 region has 13 residues. Germline CDR1 SGHNT, CDR2 YYREEE (reference sequence). Trimming removed 0 bases from V and 4 bases from J, with 8 bases in between. Filled out from reference TRBV5-4 and TRBJ2-7, the complete variable domain reads ETGVTQSPTHLIKTRGQQVTLRCSSQSGHNTVSWYQQALGQGPQFIFQYYREEENGRGNFPPRFSGLQFPNYSSELNVNALELDDSALYLCASSLAGIYEQYFGPGTRLTVT.

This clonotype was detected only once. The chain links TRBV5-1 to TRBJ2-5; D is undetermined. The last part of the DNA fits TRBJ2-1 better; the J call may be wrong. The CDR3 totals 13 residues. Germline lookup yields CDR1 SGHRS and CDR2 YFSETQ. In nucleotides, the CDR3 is TGCGCCAGCAGCTGGACGGAAGAAGAGACCCAGTTCTTC. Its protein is CASSWTEEETQFF.

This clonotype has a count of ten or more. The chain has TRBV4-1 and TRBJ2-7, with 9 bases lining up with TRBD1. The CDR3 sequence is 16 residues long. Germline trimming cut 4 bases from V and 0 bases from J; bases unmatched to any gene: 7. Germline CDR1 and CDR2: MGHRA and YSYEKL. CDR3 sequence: CASSLGQGRSSYEQYF. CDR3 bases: TGCGCCAGCAGCCTCGGACAGGGGCGAAGCTCCTACGAGCAGTACTTC.

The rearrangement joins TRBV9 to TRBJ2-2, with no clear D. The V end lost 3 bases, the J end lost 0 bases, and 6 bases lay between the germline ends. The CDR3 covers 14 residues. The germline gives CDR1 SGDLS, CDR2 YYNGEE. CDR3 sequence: CASSADSNTGELFF. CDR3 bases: TGTGCCAGCAGCGCCGATTCGAACACCGGGGAGCTGTTTTTT. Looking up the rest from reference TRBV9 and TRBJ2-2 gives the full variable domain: DSGVTQTPKHLITATGQRVTLRCSPRSGDLSVYWYQQSLDQGLQFLIQYYNGEERAKGNILERFSAQQFPDLHSELNLSSLELGDSALYFCASSADSNTGELFFGEGSRLTVL.

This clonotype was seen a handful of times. The CDR3 region is CASSRDRTNEKLFF. CDR3 sequence (DNA): TGTGCCAGCAGTCGGGACAGAACTAATGAAAAACTGTTTTTT. The V call is TRBV27, the J call TRBJ1-4, with 7 bases fitting TRBD1. V was pared by 5 bases and J by 1 base, with 1 base of the junction left unmatched. Germline V gives CDR1 MNHEY, CDR2 SMNVEV (reference sequence). This CDR3 is built from 14 residues. Based on the CDR3 plus reference TRBV27 and TRBJ1-4, the full variable domain is EAQVTQNPRYLITVTGKKLTVTCSQNMNHEYMSWYRQDPGLGLRQIYYSMNVEVTDKGDVPEGYKVSRKEKRNFPLILESPSPNQTSLYFCASSRDRTNEKLFFGSGTQLSVL.

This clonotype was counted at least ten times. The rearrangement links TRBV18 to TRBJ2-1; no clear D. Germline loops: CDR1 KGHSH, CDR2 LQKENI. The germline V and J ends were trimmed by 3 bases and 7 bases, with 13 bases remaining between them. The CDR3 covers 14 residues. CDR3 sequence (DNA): TGTGCCAGCTCACCTTTCAATAGCAGAAATGAGCAGTTCTTC. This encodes CASSPFNSRNEQFF.

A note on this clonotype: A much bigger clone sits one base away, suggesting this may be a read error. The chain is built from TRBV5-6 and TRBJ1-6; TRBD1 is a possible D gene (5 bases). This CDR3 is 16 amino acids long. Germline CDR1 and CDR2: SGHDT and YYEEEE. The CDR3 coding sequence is TGTGTCAGCAGCACAGGACCCCCCGGCTATAATTCACCCCTCCACTTT. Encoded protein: CVSSTGPPGYNSPLHF.

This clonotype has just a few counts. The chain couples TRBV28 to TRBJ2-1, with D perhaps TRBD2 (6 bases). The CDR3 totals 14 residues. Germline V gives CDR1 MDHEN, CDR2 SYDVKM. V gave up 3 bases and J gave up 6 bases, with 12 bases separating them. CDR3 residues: CASSFSLASNEQFF. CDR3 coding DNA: TGTGCCAGCAGTTTCTCACTAGCATCCAATGAGCAGTTCTTC.

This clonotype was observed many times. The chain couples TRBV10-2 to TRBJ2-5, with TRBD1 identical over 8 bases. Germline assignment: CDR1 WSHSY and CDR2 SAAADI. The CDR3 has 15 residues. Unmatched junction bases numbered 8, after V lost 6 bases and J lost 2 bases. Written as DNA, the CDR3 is TGCGCCAGCAGAAGGACAGGGAAGTTTCAAGAGACCCAGTACTTC. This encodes CASRRTGKFQETQYF.

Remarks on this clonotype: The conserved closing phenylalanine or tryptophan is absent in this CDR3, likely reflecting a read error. DNA of the CDR3: TGTGCCAGCAGCCCCGGGACAACCGACACAGATACGCAGTATTTG. This encodes CASSPGTTDTDTQYL. The rearrangement joins TRBV6-2 or TRBV6-3 to TRBJ2-3; D possibly corresponds to TRBD1 (6 bases). V lost 6 bases and J 2 bases, leaving 15 bases between the germline ends. Germline assignment: CDR1 MNHEY and CDR2 SVGEGT. The CDR3 covers 15 residues.

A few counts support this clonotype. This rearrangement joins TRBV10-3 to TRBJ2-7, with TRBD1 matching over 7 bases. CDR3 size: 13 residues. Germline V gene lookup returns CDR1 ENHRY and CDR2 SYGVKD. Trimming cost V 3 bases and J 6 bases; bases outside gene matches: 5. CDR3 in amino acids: CAISDPNRGEQYF. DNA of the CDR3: TGTGCCATCAGTGACCCCAACAGGGGCGAGCAGTACTTC.

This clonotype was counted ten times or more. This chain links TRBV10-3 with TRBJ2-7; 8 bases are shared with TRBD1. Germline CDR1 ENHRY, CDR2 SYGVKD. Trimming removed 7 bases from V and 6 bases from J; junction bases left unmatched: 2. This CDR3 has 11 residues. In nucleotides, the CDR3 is TGTGCCATCACGACAGGGGCCGAGCAGTACTTC. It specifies CAITTGAEQYF.

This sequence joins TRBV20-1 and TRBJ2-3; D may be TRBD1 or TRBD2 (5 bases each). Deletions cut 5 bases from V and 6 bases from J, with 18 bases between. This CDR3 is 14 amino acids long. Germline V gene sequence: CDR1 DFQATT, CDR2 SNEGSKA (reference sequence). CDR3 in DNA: TGCAGTGCTGTGGGCCCCTGGGACGCCGATACGCAGTATTTT. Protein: CSAVGPWDADTQYF.